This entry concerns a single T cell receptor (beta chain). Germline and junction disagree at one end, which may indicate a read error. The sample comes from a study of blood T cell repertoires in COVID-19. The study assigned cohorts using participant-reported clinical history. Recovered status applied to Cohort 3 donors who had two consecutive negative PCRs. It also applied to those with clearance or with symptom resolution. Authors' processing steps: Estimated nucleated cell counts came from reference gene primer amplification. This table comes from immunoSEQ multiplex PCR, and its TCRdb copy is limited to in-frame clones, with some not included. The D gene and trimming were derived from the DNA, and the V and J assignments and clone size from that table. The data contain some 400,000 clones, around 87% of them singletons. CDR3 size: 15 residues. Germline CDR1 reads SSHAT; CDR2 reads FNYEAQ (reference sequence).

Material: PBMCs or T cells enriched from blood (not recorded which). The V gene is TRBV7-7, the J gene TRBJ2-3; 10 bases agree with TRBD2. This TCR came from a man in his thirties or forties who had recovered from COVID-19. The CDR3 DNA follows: TGTGCTAGCAGTCCTACTAGCGGGAAAACAGATACGCAGTATTTT. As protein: CASSPTSGKTDTQYF.